The rows below give T cell receptor beta chains drawn from one sample of a study of TIL therapy for anti-PD-1-resistant metastatic lung cancer. Profiled with immunoSEQ multiplex PCR; TCRdb holds only in-frame clones, not every one. The sample includes some 11,000 clones, 58% of them seen just once. This material consisted of tumor tissue, taken at baseline. Receptor source: a person aged 25-85 years with non-small cell lung cancer. The conserved cysteine and the conserved F or W are not part of the CDR3 here.

j_gene	v_gene	CDR3aa
TRBJ2-7	TRBV6-6	ASSVGTGEQY
TRBJ2-2	TRBV11-2	ASSLDPNTGELF
TRBJ1-1	TRBV5-1	ASSLTGNTEAF
TRBJ2-7	TRBV11-2	ASSLDPTEEGDYEQY
TRBJ2-2	TRBV27	ASSSPRAFSTGELF
TRBJ1-1	TRBV9	ASALDRDTEAF
TRBJ1-5	TRBV6-5	ASSQDRAGNQPQH
TRBJ2-4	TRBV6-5	ASSYSQGAMY
TRBJ1-5	TRBV19	ASSIDLTPRDNQPQH
TRBJ2-3	TRBV6-1	ASSELAGGPDTQY
TRBJ1-4	TRBV2	ASSYESTGHDEKLF
TRBJ1-5	TRBV19	ASSRVHRNQPQH